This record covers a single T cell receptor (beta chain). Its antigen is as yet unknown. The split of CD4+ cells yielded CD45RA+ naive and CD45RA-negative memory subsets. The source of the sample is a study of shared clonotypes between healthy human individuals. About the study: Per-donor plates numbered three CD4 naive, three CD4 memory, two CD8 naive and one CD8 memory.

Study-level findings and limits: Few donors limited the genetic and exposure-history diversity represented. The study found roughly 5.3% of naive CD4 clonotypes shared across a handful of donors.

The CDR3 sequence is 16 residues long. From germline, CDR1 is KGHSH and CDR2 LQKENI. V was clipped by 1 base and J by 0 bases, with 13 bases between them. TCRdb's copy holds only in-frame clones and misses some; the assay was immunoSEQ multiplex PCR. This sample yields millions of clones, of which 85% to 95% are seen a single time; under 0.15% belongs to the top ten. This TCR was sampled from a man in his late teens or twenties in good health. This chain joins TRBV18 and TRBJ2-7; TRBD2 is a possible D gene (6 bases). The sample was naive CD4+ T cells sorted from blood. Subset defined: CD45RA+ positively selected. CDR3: CASSPRAGGSSYEQYF. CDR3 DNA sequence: TGTGCCAGCTCACCACGGGCAGGAGGGAGCTCCTACGAGCAGTACTTC.